This TCR beta chain was recovered during a study of blood T cell repertoires in COVID-19. This clone occurred once. The table came from immunoSEQ multiplex PCR; TCRdb's copy has only in-frame clones and leaves some out. This table holds some 290,000 clones, 81% found once. Sequencing input: peripheral blood. The sequence derives from an older woman with active or convalescent COVID-19.

The CDR3 loop reads CASSETCYGVTGNQPQHF. The CDR3 bases are TGTGCCAGCAGCGAAACATGTTATGGGGTTACGGGGAATCAGCCCCAGCATTTT. The V and J genes are TRBV21-1 and TRBJ1-5. TRBV21-1 corresponds to a pseudogene. The CDR3 is 18 amino acids.